This TCR beta chain stems from a study of Ad26.COV2.S vaccination and SARS-CoV-2 variants. As for treatment: 15 to 20 received Ad26.COV2.S at low or high dose, single or two shots; about 5 received placebo; per-sample allocation not given. It was on day 63 after the first vaccine or placebo injection that samples were taken. Assay: immunoSEQ multiplex PCR; the TCRdb copy retains only in-frame clones and omits some. The sample has approximately 420,000 clones, roughly 90% seen once. The sequence was collected from a person between 18 and 60 years old who received the Ad26.COV2.S COVID-19 vaccine or a placebo. The sequencing here drew on peripheral blood, taken in a trial of Ad26.COV2.S vaccine versus placebo.

CDR3 DNA: TGTGCCAGTAGTCCATCGGGACGGAGGGACACCGGGGAGCTGTTTTTT. This gives the protein CASSPSGRRDTGELFF. The V and J genes are TRBV19 and TRBJ2-2; possibly TRBD2 for D (6 bases). The CDR3 runs 16 residues. In germline, CDR1 is LNHDA, CDR2 SQIVND (reference sequence). Trimming took 5 bases from V and 3 from J, leaving 16 bases between them.